This TCR beta chain is drawn from a study of neurological immune-mediated disorders. CDR3 length equals 12 residues. With 4 bases removed from V and 5 bases from J, the gap between germline ends came to 8 bases. Germline CDR1 reads SGHRS; CDR2 reads YFSETQ. Using its own MiXCR run on the 5' RACE reads, TCRdb lists one record per CDR3 protein. The sample holds roughly 48,000 distinct CDR3 sequences, about 25% seen once. This clonotype was counted ten times or more. The chain has TRBV5-1 and TRBJ2-3; D ambiguous. Material for sequencing was PBMCs. The receptor comes from a woman in her 70s in good health. The CDR3 is CASSTLGDTQYF. In DNA form, the CDR3 reads TGCGCCAGCAGCACCTTAGGAGATACGCAGTATTTT.